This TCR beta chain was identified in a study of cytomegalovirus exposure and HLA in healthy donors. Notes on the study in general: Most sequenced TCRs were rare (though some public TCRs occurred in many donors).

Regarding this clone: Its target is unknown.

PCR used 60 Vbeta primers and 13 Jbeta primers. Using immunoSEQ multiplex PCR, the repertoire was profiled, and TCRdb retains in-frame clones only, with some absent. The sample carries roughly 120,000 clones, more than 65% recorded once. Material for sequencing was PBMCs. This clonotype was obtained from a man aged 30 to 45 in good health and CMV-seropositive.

CDR3 sequence: CASSPLTGNYYEQYF. The DNA of the CDR3 is TGTGCCAGCAGCCCTCTGACAGGGAACTACTACGAGCAGTACTTC. The chain has TRBV28 and TRBJ2-7; 7 positions match TRBD1. Germline V lookup: CDR1 MDHEN, CDR2 SYDVKM. The CDR3 is 15 residues long. Germline trimming cut 6 bases from V and 3 bases from J; bases unmatched to any gene: 11. Supplemented by reference TRBV28 and TRBJ2-7, the full variable domain reads DVKVTQSSRYLVKRTGEKVFLECVQDMDHENMFWYRQDPGLGLRLIYFSYDVKMKEKGDIPEGYSVSREKKERFSLILESASTNQTSMYLCASSPLTGNYYEQYFGPGTRLTVT.